The 17 T cell receptor beta chains below were found in one sample sequenced in a study of cytomegalovirus exposure and HLA in healthy donors. This PCR relied on a set of 60 Vbeta primers and 13 Jbeta primers. TCRdb's copy holds only in-frame clones and misses some; the assay was immunoSEQ multiplex PCR. Its listing shows some 130,000 clones. The sequencing input was PBMCs. The receptors stem from a woman aged 40-49 years in good health and CMV-seropositive.

The V and J genes are TRBV28 and TRBJ1-2; TRBD1 aligns across 9 bases. The CDR3 extends over 14 amino acids. Germline trimming cut 4 bases from V and 8 bases from J; bases unmatched to any gene: 8. Germline V gene lookup returns CDR1 MDHEN and CDR2 SYDVKM. The CDR3 region is CASSSHRDRAGYTF. Here the CDR3 DNA reads TGTGCCAGCAGTTCACACCGGGACAGGGCGGGCTACACCTTC.

The J gene is TRBJ1-2, the V gene TRBV2; D is ambiguous. The CDR3 totals 12 residues. Trimming shortened V by 4 bases and J by 0 bases, and 3 bases separated the two germline ends. Per the germline V gene, CDR1 is SNHLY and CDR2 is FYNNEI. CDR3 in DNA: TGTGCCAGCAGTGCAGCTAACTATGGCTACACCTTC. It codes for CASSAANYGYTF.

V usage is TRBV18 and J usage is TRBJ1-1, with TRBD1 as a possible D gene (6 bases). The CDR3 has 16 residues. Trimming took off 3 bases at V and 0 bases at J, with 14 bases between the two ends. CDR1 and CDR2 from the germline V gene are KGHSH and LQKENI. The CDR3 here is CASSPGGPSMNTEAFF. The CDR3 DNA reads TGTGCCAGCTCACCGGGGGGGCCATCCATGAACACTGAAGCTTTCTTT.

This chain uses TRBV5-1 with TRBJ1-1; no reliable D call. The V and J ends lost 4 bases and 4 bases respectively, with 11 bases between them. The V gene's germline CDR1 is SGHRS and CDR2 YFSETQ. This CDR3 has 13 residues. In DNA form, the CDR3 reads TGCGCCAGCAGCCTTGGGGAGGGCACTGAAGCTTTCTTT. Translating it yields CASSLGEGTEAFF. Complete variable domain (other parts from reference TRBV5-1 and TRBJ1-1): KAGVTQTPRYLIKTRGQQVTLSCSPISGHRSVSWYQQTPGQGLQFLFEYFSETQRNKGNFPGRFSGRQFSNSRSEMNVSTLELGDSALYLCASSLGEGTEAFFGQGTRLTVV.

V gene TRBV15 combines with J gene TRBJ2-5; 8 nucleotides match TRBD2. Germline V gene lookup returns CDR1 LNHNV and CDR2 YYDKDF (reference sequence). CDR3 size: 16 residues. J gave up 5 bases and V 5 bases, and 13 bases lay outside the gene matches. Written as DNA, the CDR3 is TGTGCCACCAGCGGACCGGGACTAGGGTCGGTGGAGACCCAGTACTTC. Protein sequence: CATSGPGLGSVETQYF.

This rearrangement joins TRBV9 to TRBJ1-4, with 8 bases that match TRBD1. CDR1 is SGDLS and CDR2 is YYNGEE in the germline V gene. The CDR3 sequence is 15 residues long. Losses at the gene ends were 3 bases for V and 8 bases for J; bases not matched to a gene: 9. The CDR3 DNA follows: TGTGCCAGCAGCGCTGAACAGGGGGTAGAGGAAAAACTGTTTTTT. This gives the protein CASSAEQGVEEKLFF.

This chain joins TRBV27 and TRBJ1-4; the D is unclear. This CDR3 region has 15 residues. Germline CDR1 is MNHEY and CDR2 is SMNVEV (reference sequence). The V end was cut by 3 bases, the J end by 0 bases, with 8 bases between. In nucleotides, the CDR3 is TGTGCCAGCAGTTTTGGGAGTTCAACTAATGAAAAACTGTTTTTT. Translated: CASSFGSSTNEKLFF. Full variable domain (remainder filled in from reference TRBV27 and TRBJ1-4): EAQVTQNPRYLITVTGKKLTVTCSQNMNHEYMSWYRQDPGLGLRQIYYSMNVEVTDKGDVPEGYKVSRKEKRNFPLILESPSPNQTSLYFCASSFGSSTNEKLFFGSGTQLSVL.

The chain links TRBV11-3 to TRBJ2-7, with 12 bases aligning to TRBD1. The junction had 4 bases not matched to a gene; V was cut back by 5 bases and J by 2 bases. CDR1 and CDR2 from the germline V gene are SGHNT and YENEEA. This CDR3 spans 15 amino acids. CDR3 protein: CASSTGTGGPYEQYF. In nucleotides, the CDR3 is TGTGCCAGCAGCACCGGGACAGGGGGCCCCTACGAGCAGTACTTC.

The V call is TRBV14, the J call TRBJ2-7; perhaps TRBD2 as D (7 bases). Germline-derived CDR1 and CDR2 are SGHDN and FVKESK. Trimming removed 4 bases at V and 6 bases at J, with 19 bases between. The CDR3 has 15 residues. As DNA, the CDR3 is TGTGCCAGCAGCCCCTGGGGGGCCCGGGGGGTCGAGCAGTACTTC. Its translation is CASSPWGARGVEQYF.

The CDR3 loop reads CASSPGTPSNQPQHF. DNA for the CDR3: TGCGCCAGCAGCCCCGGGACACCGAGCAATCAGCCCCAGCATTTT. The V and J genes are TRBV5-1 and TRBJ1-5, with D maybe TRBD1 (6 bases). The CDR3 sequence is 15 residues long. Germline CDR1 is SGHRS and CDR2 is YFSETQ. Trimming stripped 4 bases from V and 1 base from J, with 12 bases between. The full variable domain, its missing parts supplied by reference TRBV5-1 and TRBJ1-5, is KAGVTQTPRYLIKTRGQQVTLSCSPISGHRSVSWYQQTPGQGLQFLFEYFSETQRNKGNFPGRFSGRQFSNSRSEMNVSTLELGDSALYLCASSPGTPSNQPQHFGDGTRLSIL.

V usage is TRBV14 and J usage is TRBJ1-2; 7 nucleotides align to TRBD1. The CDR3 runs to 18 residues. The germline CDR1 and CDR2 sequences are SGHDN and FVKESK. The J segment lost 0 bases and the V segment lost 0 bases, leaving 10 bases of the junction unmatched. The CDR3, as DNA: TGTGCCAGCAGCCAAGACGTAAGATGGACAGGACCTAACTATGGCTACACCTTC. It encodes CASSQDVRWTGPNYGYTF.

As for this clone: The same CDR3 can be traced to other DNA sequences in this sample. The genes are TRBV5-1 and TRBJ2-7; D is ambiguous. Germline loops: CDR1 SGHRS, CDR2 YFSETQ. This CDR3 has 11 amino acids. V gave up 5 bases and J gave up 2 bases, with 5 bases separating them. CDR3 sequence: CASSSAYEQYF. The CDR3 coding sequence is TGCGCCAGCAGTTCCGCCTACGAGCAGTACTTC.

The gene calls are TRBV30 and TRBJ1-1, with D uncertain. The CDR3 is 11 amino acids. V gave up 2 bases and J gave up 8 bases, with 9 bases separating them. CDR1 is GTSNPN, CDR2 SVGIG, per germline (reference sequence). The CDR3 DNA follows: TGTGCCTGGAGTCCCTCCTTGGAAGCTTTCTTT. It encodes CAWSPSLEAFF.

The chain carries TRBV4-3 and TRBJ2-1; 10 nucleotides agree with TRBD2. Germline V CDR1 and CDR2: LGHNA, YSLEER. Trimming at V came to 4 bases and at J to 7 bases, leaving 7 bases not matched to a gene. This CDR3 contains 15 residues. Written as DNA, the CDR3 is TGCGCCAGCAGCCGTCTAGCGGGAGAAGAAAATGAGCAGTTCTTC. Translating gives CASSRLAGEENEQFF.

CDR3 DNA: TGTGCCAGCAGTGAGGCTCTAGCGGGAGGGGGGGAGCAGTACTTC. Protein sequence: CASSEALAGGGEQYF. The chain carries TRBV2 and TRBJ2-7; 12 bases line up with TRBD2. The V gene's germline CDR1 is SNHLY and CDR2 FYNNEI. The CDR3 is 15 amino acids. J lost 7 bases, V lost 3 bases, and 7 bases had no gene match.

J is TRBJ2-7 and V is TRBV7-6, with D perhaps matching TRBD1 (6 bases). The V gene lost 5 bases and the J gene lost 1 base, with 15 bases spanning the gap. The CDR3 is 15 amino acids. Germline CDR1 is SGHVS and CDR2 is FNYEAQ. This CDR3 reads CASSIRDTESYEQYF. The DNA for the CDR3 is TGTGCCAGCAGCATCCGGGACACGGAATCCTACGAGCAGTACTTC.

CDR3 DNA sequence: TGCAGCGTTGTTTACGGACTCTACGAGCAGTACTTC. Amino acids: CSVVYGLYEQYF. The V and J genes are TRBV29-1 and TRBJ2-5; D is perhaps TRBD2 (5 bases). TRBJ2-7 explains the end of the DNA better; the J call may be wrong. The length of the CDR3 is 12 residues. Germline V lookup: CDR1 SQVTM, CDR2 ANQGSEA.